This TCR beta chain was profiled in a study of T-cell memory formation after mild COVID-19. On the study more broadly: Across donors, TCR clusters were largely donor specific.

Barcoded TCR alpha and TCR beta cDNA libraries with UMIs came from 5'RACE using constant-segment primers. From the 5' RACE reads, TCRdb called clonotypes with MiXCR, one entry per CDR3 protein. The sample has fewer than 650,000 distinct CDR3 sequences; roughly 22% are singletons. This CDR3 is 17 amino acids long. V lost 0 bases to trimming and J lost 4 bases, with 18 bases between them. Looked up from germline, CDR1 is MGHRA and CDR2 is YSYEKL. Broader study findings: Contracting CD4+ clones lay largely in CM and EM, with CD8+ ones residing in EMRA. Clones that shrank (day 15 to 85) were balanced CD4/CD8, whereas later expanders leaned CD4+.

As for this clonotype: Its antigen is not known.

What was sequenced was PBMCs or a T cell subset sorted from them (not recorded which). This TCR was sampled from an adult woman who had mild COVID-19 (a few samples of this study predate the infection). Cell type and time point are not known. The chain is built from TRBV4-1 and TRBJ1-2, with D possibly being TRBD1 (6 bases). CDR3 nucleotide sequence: TGCGCCAGCAGCCAAGACCACTCTACAGGGTCGGGCTATGGCTACACCTTC. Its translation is CASSQDHSTGSGYGYTF.